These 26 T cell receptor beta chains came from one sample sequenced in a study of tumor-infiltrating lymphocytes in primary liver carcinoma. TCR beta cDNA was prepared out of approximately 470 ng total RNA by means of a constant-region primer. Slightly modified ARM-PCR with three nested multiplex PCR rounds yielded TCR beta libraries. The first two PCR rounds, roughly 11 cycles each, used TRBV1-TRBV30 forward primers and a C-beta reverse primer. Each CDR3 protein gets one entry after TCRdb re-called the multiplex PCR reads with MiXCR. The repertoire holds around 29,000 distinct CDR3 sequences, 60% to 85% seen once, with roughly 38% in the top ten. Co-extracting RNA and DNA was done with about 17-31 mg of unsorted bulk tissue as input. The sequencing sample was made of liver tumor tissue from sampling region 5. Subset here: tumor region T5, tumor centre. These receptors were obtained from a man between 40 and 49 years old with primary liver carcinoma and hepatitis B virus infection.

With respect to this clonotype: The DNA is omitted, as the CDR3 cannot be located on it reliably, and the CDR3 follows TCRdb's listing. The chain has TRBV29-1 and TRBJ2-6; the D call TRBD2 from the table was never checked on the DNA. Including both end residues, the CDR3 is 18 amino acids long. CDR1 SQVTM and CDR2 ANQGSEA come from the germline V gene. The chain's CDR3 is CSVRRQPSGTFGANVLTF.

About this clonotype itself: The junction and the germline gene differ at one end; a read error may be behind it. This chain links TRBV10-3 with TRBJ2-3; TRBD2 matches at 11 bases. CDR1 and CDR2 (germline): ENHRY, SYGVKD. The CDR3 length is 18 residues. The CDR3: CAVREPLRLAGTTDTQYF. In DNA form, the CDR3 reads TGTGCCGTCAGAGAACCCCTCCGACTAGCGGGAACCACAGATACGCAGTATTTT.

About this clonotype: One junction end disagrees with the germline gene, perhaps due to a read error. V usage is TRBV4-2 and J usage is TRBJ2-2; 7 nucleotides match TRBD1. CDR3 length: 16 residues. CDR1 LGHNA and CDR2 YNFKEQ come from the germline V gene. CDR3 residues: CTSSHVRDSWRGELFF. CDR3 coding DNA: TGTACCAGCAGCCATGTAAGGGACAGCTGGAGGGGGGAGCTGTTTTTT.

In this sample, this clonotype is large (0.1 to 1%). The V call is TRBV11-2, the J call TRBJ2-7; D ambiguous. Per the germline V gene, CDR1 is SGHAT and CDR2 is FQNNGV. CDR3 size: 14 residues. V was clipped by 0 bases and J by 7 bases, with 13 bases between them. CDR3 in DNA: TGTGCCAGCAGCTTAGATCTTGGTGGATGGGAGCAGTACTTC. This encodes CASSLDLGGWEQYF.

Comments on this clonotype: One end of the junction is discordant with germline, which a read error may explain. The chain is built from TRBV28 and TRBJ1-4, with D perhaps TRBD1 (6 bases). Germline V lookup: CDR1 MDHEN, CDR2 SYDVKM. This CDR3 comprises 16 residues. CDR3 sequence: CASSLDRTAANKKLFF. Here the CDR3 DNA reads TGTGCCAGCAGTTTGGACAGAACCGCAGCTAATAAAAAACTGTTTTTT. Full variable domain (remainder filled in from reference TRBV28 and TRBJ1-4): DVKVTQSSRYLVKRTGEKVFLECVQDMDHENMFWYRQDPGLGLRLIYFSYDVKMKEKGDIPEGYSVSREKKERFSLILESASTNQTSMYLCASSLDRTAANKKLFFGSGTQLSVL.

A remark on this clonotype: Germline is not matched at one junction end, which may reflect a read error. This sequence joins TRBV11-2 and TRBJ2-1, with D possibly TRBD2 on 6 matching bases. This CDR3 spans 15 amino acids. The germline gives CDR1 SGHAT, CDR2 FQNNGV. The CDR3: CATSPQLEGLGEQFF. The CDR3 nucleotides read TGTGCCACCAGCCCCCAGCTGGAGGGATTAGGTGAGCAGTTCTTT.

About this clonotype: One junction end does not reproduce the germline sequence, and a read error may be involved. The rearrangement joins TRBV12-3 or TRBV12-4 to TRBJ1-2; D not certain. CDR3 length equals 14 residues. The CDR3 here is CASSFRESSYGYTF. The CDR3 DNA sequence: TGCGCCAGCAGTTTTCGTGAGAGTAGCTATGGCTACACCTTC.

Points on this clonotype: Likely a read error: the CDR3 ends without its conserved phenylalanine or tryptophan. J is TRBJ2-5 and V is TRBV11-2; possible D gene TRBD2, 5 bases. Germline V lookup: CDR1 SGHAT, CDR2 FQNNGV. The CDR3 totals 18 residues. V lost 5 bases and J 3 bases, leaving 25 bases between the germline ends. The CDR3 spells CASSIARLALGKKETQYS. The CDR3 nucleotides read TGTGCCAGCAGCATAGCGAGGCTAGCCCTGGGAAAAAAAGAGACCCAGTACTCC.

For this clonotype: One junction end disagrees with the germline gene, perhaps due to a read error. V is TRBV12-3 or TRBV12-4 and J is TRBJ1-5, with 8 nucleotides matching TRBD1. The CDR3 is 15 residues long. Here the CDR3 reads CVSSPGQGYNPPQHF. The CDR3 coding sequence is TGTGTCAGCAGCCCAGGACAGGGTTACAATCCGCCCCAGCATTTT.

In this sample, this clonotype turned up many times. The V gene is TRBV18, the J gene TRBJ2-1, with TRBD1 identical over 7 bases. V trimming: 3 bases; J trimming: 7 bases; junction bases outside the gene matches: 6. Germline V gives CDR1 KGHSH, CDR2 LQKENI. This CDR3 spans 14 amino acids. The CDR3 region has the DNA TGTGCCAGCTCACCGGAGACAGGGCCGAATGAGCAGTTCTTC. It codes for CASSPETGPNEQFF.

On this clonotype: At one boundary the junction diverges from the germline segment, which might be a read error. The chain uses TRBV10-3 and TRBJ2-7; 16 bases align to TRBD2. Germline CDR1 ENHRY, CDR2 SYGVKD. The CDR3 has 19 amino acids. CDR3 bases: TGTCCCATCACCAAACGACCGGGACTAGCGGGAGGGTTCTCCTACGAGTGGTACTTC. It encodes CPITKRPGLAGGFSYEWYF.

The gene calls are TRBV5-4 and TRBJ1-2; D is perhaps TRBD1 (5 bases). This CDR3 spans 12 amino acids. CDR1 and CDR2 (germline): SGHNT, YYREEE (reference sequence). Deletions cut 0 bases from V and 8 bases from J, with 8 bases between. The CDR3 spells CASSLGRAGYTF. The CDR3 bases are TGTGCCAGCAGCTTGGGCAGGGCGGGCTACACCTTC.

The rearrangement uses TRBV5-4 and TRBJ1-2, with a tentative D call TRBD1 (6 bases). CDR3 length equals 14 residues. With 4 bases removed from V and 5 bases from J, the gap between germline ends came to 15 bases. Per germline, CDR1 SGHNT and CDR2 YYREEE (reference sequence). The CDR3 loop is CASSRSAGVYGYTF. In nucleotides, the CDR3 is TGTGCCAGCAGCAGGTCGGCAGGGGTATATGGCTACACCTTC.

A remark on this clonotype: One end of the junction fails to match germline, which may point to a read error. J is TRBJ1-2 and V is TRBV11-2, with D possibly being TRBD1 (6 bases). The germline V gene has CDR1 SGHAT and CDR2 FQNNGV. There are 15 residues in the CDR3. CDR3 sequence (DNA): TGTGCCAGCAGCTTGGCCCTAGGGGGGTTGGCTGGCTACATCTTC. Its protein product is CASSLALGGLAGYIF.

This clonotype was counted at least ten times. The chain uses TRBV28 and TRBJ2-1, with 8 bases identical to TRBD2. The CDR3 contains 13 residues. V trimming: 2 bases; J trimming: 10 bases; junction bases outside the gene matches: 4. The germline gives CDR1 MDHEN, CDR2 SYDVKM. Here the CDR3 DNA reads TGTGCCAGCAGTTTAGGGACTAGTGGGGAGCAGTTCTTC. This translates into CASSLGTSGEQFF. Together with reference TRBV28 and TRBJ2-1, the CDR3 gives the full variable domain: DVKVTQSSRYLVKRTGEKVFLECVQDMDHENMFWYRQDPGLGLRLIYFSYDVKMKEKGDIPEGYSVSREKKERFSLILESASTNQTSMYLCASSLGTSGEQFFGPGTRLTVL.

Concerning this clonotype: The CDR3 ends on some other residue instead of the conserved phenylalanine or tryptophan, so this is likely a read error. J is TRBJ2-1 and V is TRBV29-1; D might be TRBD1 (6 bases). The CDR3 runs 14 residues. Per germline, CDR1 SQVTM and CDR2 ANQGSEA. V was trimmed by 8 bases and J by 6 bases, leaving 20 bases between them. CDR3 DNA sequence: TGCAGCACCCCGACAGGTACCCTCGGCAATGAGCAGTTCTTA. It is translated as CSTPTGTLGNEQFL.

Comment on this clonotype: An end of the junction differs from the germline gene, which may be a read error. CDR3 sequence: CASSPQAHASYEQYF. CDR3 nucleotides: TGTGCCAGCAGTCCCCAGGCGCACGCCTCCTACGAGCAGTATTTC. The rearrangement uses TRBV6-2 or TRBV6-3 and TRBJ2-7; the D is unclear. Germline CDR1 is MNHEY and CDR2 is SVGEGT. This CDR3 region has 15 residues.

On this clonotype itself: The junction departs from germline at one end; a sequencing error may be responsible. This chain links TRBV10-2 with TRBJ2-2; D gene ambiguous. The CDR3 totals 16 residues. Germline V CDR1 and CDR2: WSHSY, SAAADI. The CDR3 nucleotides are TGCGCCAGCAGGCCCCAACTTCTCTCGAACGCCGGGGAGCTGTTTTTT. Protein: CASRPQLLSNAGELFF.

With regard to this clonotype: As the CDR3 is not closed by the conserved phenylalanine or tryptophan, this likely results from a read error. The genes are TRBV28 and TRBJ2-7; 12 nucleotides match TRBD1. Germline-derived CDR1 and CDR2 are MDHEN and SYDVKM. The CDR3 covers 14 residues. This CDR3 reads CPSIGTGGSYEQYI. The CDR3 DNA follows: TGTCCCAGCATCGGGACAGGGGGCTCCTACGAACAGTACATC.

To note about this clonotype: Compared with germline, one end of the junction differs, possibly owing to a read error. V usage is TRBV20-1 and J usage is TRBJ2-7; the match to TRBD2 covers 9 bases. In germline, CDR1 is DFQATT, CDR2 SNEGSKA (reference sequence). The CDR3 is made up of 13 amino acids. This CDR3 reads CSARLAGWGEQCF. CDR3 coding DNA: TGCAGTGCTAGACTAGCGGGATGGGGTGAGCAGTGCTTC.

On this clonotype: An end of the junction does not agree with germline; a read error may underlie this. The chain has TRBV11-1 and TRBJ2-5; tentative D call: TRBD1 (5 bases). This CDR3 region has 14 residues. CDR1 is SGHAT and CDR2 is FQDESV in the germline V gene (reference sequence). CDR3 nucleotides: TGTGCCAGCAGTGCACAGGTAGAGGTGGAGACCCAGTACTTT. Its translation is CASSAQVEVETQYF.

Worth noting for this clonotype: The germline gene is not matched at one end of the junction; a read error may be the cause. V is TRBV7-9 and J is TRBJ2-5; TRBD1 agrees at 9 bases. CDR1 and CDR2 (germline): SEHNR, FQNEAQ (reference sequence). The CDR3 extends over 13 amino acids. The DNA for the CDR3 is TGTGTCAGCAGACCGACAGGGGGAGAGACCCAGTACTTC. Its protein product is CVSRPTGGETQYF.

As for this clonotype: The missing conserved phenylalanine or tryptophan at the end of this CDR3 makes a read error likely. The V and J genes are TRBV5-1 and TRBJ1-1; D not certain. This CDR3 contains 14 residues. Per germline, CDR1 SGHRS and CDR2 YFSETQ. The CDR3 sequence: CASSLDPMNTEAFS. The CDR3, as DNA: TGCGCCAGCAGCTTGGACCCCATGAACACCGAAGCTTTCTCT.

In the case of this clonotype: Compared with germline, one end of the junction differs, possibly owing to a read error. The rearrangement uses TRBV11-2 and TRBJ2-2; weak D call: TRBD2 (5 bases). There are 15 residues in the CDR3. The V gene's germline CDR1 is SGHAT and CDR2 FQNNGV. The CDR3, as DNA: TGTGCCACCAGCTATACGGGATCGAACACCGGGGAGCTGTTTTTT. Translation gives CATSYTGSNTGELFF. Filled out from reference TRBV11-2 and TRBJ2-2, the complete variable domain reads EAGVAQSPRYKIIEKRQSVAFWCNPISGHATLYWYQQILGQGPKLLIQFQNNGVVDDSQLPKDRFSAERLKGVDSTLKIQPAKLEDSAVYLCATSYTGSNTGELFFGEGSRLTVL.

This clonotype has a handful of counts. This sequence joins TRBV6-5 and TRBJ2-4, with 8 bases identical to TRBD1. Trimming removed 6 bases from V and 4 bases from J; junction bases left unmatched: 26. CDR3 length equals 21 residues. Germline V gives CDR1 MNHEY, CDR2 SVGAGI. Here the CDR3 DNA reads TGTGCCAGCAGCAGGACAGGGTCCCACGTAGCGGAAGGTACAGCAAAAAACATTCAGTACTTC. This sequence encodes CASSRTGSHVAEGTAKNIQYF.

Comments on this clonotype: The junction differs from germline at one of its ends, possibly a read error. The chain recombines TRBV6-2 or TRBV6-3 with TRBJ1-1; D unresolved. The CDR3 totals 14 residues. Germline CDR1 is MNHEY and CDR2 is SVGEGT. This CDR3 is CASSYSELNTEALF. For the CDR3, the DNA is TGTGCCAGCAGTTACTCAGAGCTGAACACTGAAGCTCTATTT.